Described below is a single TCR beta chain sequence and its context. Germline lookup yields CDR1 SGHNT and CDR2 YENEEA. The CDR3 sequence is 15 residues long. Trimming at V came to 0 bases and at J to 4 bases, leaving 2 bases not matched to a gene. The data are from a study of blood T cell repertoires in COVID-19. Background on the study: Sites in the United States, Italy and Spain provided acute and convalescent COVID-19 samples. T cells, B-cell-depleted T cells, or PBMCs supplied cDNA or gDNA.

In the authors' methods: Nucleated cell number was recorded as an estimate derived from reference gene primer amplification. Some clones are missing from TCRdb's copy, which holds only in-frame ones; the method was immunoSEQ multiplex PCR. V, J and clone size are taken as reported in that table, and D and trimming were inferred from the DNA itself. The sample lists approximately 110,000 clones; 84% were seen once. This chain links TRBV11-3 with TRBJ1-2, with 10 nucleotides matching TRBD1. The TCR originated in a woman aged 40 to 50 with acute or convalescent COVID-19. Specimen: peripheral blood. CDR3 sequence (DNA): TGTGCCAGCAGCTTAGATCGGACAGGGGGCTATGGCTACACCTTC. It is translated as CASSLDRTGGYGYTF. Variable domain in full (rest from reference TRBV11-3 and TRBJ1-2): EAGVVQSPRYKIIEKKQPVAFWCNPISGHNTLYWYLQNLGQGPELLIRYENEEAVDDSQLPKDRFSAERLKGVDSTLKIQPAELGDSAVYLCASSLDRTGGYGYTFGSGTRLTVV.